This TCR beta chain was obtained from a study of shared clonotypes between healthy human individuals. Across the study: Donors consisted of a couple of women and a few men between 18 and 49. The study, taken as a whole, reports: Relative to memory subsets, naive subsets generally showed larger estimated richness.

Assay: immunoSEQ multiplex PCR; the TCRdb copy retains only in-frame clones and omits some. Of about 1.5 million clones in the sample, 95% to 99% are singletons; the top ten hold 0.45%. Worth noting for this clone: Its antigen remains unidentified.

Free of recent acute infections or vaccinations, the donors were healthy HIV-negative adults. Among the donors, all were Caucasian adults who lived in Nashville, Tennessee. The sample comprised naive CD4+ T cells sorted from blood. Subset indicated: CD45RA+ positively selected. The clonotype comes from a young man in good health.

CDR3: CASSEGLAVYNEQFF. The CDR3 coding sequence is TGTGCCAGCAGTGAGGGGCTAGCGGTATACAATGAGCAGTTCTTC. The chain has TRBV2 and TRBJ2-1; the match to TRBD2 covers 7 bases. This CDR3 has 15 amino acids. With 3 bases clipped from V and 4 bases from J, the junction kept 6 bases outside the gene matches. Per the germline V gene, CDR1 is SNHLY and CDR2 is FYNNEI.